These 24 T cell receptor beta chains were all obtained from the same sample, sequenced in a study of cytomegalovirus exposure and HLA in healthy donors. 13 Jbeta primers and 60 Vbeta primers were used for the PCR. The assay was immunoSEQ multiplex PCR, and TCRdb's table has in-frame clones only and misses some. The data hold about 150,000 clones, with about 74% observed a single time. Sequencing was carried out using PBMCs. The source of these receptors is a man aged 40-50 years in good health and CMV-seronegative.

This clone was picked up a small number of times. The V gene is TRBV6-5, the J gene TRBJ1-5, with TRBD1 matching 7 bases. Germline V CDR1 and CDR2: MNHEY, SVGAGI. The CDR3 consists of 15 residues. The trim removed 0 bases at V and 6 bases at J, leaving 5 bases unmatched. CDR3 nucleotides: TGTGCCAGCAGTTACTCGGGGGGACAGTTTCAGCCCCAGCATTTT. Translating gives CASSYSGGQFQPQHF.

The V and J genes are TRBV7-2 and TRBJ1-1, with a tentative D call TRBD1 (6 bases). Germline CDR1 is SGHTA and CDR2 is FQGNSA. The CDR3 is made up of 13 amino acids. Trimming took off 5 bases at V and 1 base at J, with 8 bases between the two ends. The CDR3 loop is CASSKDRNTEAFF. CDR3 bases: TGTGCCAGCAGCAAGGACAGGAACACTGAAGCTTTCTTT.

In DNA, the CDR3 is TGTGCTAGTGCCCAGACTAGCAATGCGCAGTATTTT. Translation gives CASAQTSNAQYF. The chain uses TRBV12-5 and TRBJ2-3; 7 nucleotides line up with TRBD2. Per germline, CDR1 LGHNT and CDR2 FRNRAP. V lost 7 bases and J lost 10; bases outside the gene matches: 8. This CDR3 spans 12 amino acids.

This chain uses TRBV11-3 with TRBJ2-1; D remains unclear. Trimming stripped 6 bases from V and 8 bases from J, with 20 bases between. There are 15 residues in the CDR3. The germline V gene has CDR1 SGHNT and CDR2 YENEEA. CDR3 in amino acids: CASRAAGSSVHEQFF. CDR3 DNA: TGTGCCAGCAGAGCCGCCGGGTCTTCAGTACATGAGCAGTTCTTC.

The chain links TRBV7-9 to TRBJ1-2, with a possible D match to TRBD1 (6 bases). The CDR3 sequence is 16 residues long. CDR1 is SEHNR and CDR2 is FQNEAQ in the germline V gene (reference sequence). V gave up 5 bases and J gave up 8 bases, with 24 bases separating them. CDR3 region: CASSPASGDTSVGYTF. Here the CDR3 DNA reads TGTGCCAGCAGCCCCGCTTCAGGGGACACGTCGGTAGGCTACACCTTC.

This rearrangement joins TRBV4-3 to TRBJ2-2, with D maybe TRBD1 (6 bases). CDR3 length equals 15 residues. CDR1 is LGHNA, CDR2 YSLEER, per germline. Trimming pared 0 bases from V and 5 bases from J, leaving 10 bases between. Here the CDR3 reads CASSQEAQGTGELFF. The DNA of the CDR3 is TGCGCCAGCAGCCAAGAGGCGCAGGGGACCGGGGAGCTGTTTTTT.

The V gene is TRBV4-3, the J gene TRBJ2-5; TRBD2 matches at 11 bases. The length of the CDR3 is 16 residues. J gave up 4 bases and V 0 bases, and 4 bases lay outside the gene matches. CDR1 is LGHNA and CDR2 is YSLEER in the germline V gene. CDR3 amino acids: CASSQDRLAGGETQYF. CDR3 bases: TGCGCCAGCAGCCAAGATAGGCTAGCGGGAGGAGAGACCCAGTACTTC.

The chain couples TRBV6-5 to TRBJ1-1; D is possibly TRBD1 (5 bases). V was cut by 6 bases and J by 1 base, with 9 bases left in between. The germline V gene has CDR1 MNHEY and CDR2 SVGAGI. The CDR3 has 13 residues. As DNA, the CDR3 is TGTGCCAGCAGCCGAGGACAGAACACTGAAGCTTTCTTT. Its translation: CASSRGQNTEAFF.

The CDR3 sequence: CASSQGRGAGQNIQYF. Written as DNA, the CDR3 is TGCGCCAGCAGCCAAGGGCGGGGGGCCGGTCAAAACATTCAGTACTTC. The chain uses TRBV4-1 and TRBJ2-4; 8 nucleotides line up with TRBD2. Trimming cost V 1 base and J 5 bases; bases outside gene matches: 7. Germline CDR1 MGHRA, CDR2 YSYEKL. CDR3 size: 16 residues.

The sample holds one count of this clone. This rearrangement joins TRBV27 to TRBJ1-1, with D maybe TRBD1 (5 bases). CDR1 is MNHEY, CDR2 SMNVEV, per germline (reference sequence). The V gene lost 3 bases and the J gene lost 1 base, with 9 bases spanning the gap. The CDR3 extends over 14 amino acids. CDR3 in amino acids: CASSFGRENTEAFF. CDR3 nucleotide sequence: TGTGCCAGCAGTTTCGGCAGGGAGAACACTGAAGCTTTCTTT.

The chain joins TRBV6-5 to TRBJ1-1, with 12 bases that match TRBD1. J lost 9 bases, V lost 6 bases, and 8 bases had no gene match. From germline, CDR1 is MNHEY and CDR2 SVGAGI. The CDR3 length is 14 residues. The CDR3 sequence: CASSPTGTGGKAFF. DNA of the CDR3: TGTGCCAGCAGCCCAACCGGGACAGGGGGCAAAGCTTTCTTT.

This clone showed up just a few times. The rearrangement links TRBV19 to TRBJ2-2; possible D gene TRBD1, 6 bases. Trimming shortened V by 6 bases and J by 4 bases, and 12 bases separated the two germline ends. Germline V CDR1 and CDR2: LNHDA, SQIVND (reference sequence). There are 14 residues in the CDR3. CDR3 coding DNA: TGTGCCAGTAGGAGTACAGGGAGCACCGGGGAGCTGTTTTTT. The encoded protein is CASRSTGSTGELFF. The full variable domain, rest sourced from reference TRBV19 and TRBJ2-2, is DGGITQSPKYLFRKEGQNVTLSCEQNLNHDAMYWYRQDPGQGLRLIYYSQIVNDFQKGDIAEGYSVSREKKESFPLTVTSAQKNPTAFYLCASRSTGSTGELFFGEGSRLTVL.

V is TRBV7-6 and J is TRBJ1-3, with D maybe TRBD1 (6 bases). Germline assignment: CDR1 SGHVS and CDR2 FNYEAQ. V shed 7 bases and J shed 4 bases, with 17 bases lying between them. The CDR3 length is 15 residues. As DNA, the CDR3 is TGTGCCAGCACCCCCCTTACAGGGACGGGAAACACCATATATTTT. This translates into CASTPLTGTGNTIYF.

V usage is TRBV7-2 and J usage is TRBJ2-5; 12 bases fit TRBD1. The CDR3 sequence is 15 residues long. Germline loops: CDR1 SGHTA, CDR2 FQGNSA. V gave up 5 bases and J gave up 4 bases; unmatched junction bases: 5. The CDR3 is CASSLRDRGPETQYF. CDR3 sequence (DNA): TGTGCCAGCAGCCTCCGGGACAGGGGGCCAGAGACCCAGTACTTC.

The chain carries TRBV7-3 and TRBJ2-7, with a tentative D call TRBD2 (6 bases). CDR1 SGHTA and CDR2 FQGTGA come from the germline V gene. The CDR3 length is 16 residues. The V and J ends lost 5 bases and 6 bases respectively, with 23 bases between them. The CDR3 loop is CASSLGTWGLEGEQYF. DNA of the CDR3: TGTGCCAGCAGCCTTGGGACTTGGGGACTGGAGGGCGAGCAGTACTTC.

This clone appeared a few times. The chain couples TRBV6-5 to TRBJ1-1; D is perhaps TRBD1 (6 bases). Germline V CDR1 and CDR2: MNHEY, SVGAGI. Between the trimmed V and J ends, which lost 6 bases and 4 bases, there was a span of 15 bases. This CDR3 has 14 residues. In DNA, the CDR3 is TGTGCCAGCAGCAACAGGGAGTTGGGCACTGAAGCTTTCTTT. Protein: CASSNRELGTEAFF.

This clone was counted between two and nine times. The chain is built from TRBV6-5 and TRBJ2-7; 9 bases line up with TRBD1. V lost 6 bases to trimming and J lost 3 bases; unmatched junction nucleotides: 6. CDR1 is MNHEY, CDR2 SVGAGI, per germline. The CDR3 spans 14 residues. CDR3 DNA: TGTGCCAGCAGCCAACCGGGACAGGGCTACGAGCAGTACTTC. It is translated as CASSQPGQGYEQYF.

This chain connects TRBV5-4 to TRBJ2-7; 8 bases are a match to TRBD2. This CDR3 contains 16 residues. The J segment lost 2 bases and the V segment lost 0 bases, leaving 7 bases of the junction unmatched. Looked up from germline, CDR1 is SGHNT and CDR2 is YYREEE (reference sequence). Here the CDR3 reads CASSLERSGTAYEQYF. The CDR3 region has the DNA TGTGCCAGCAGCTTGGAACGTAGCGGGACGGCCTACGAGCAGTACTTC.

CDR3 nucleotide sequence: TGTGCCAGCAGCCAAGATCCGCAGGGGAATTGGAACACTGAAGCTTTCTTT. Translating it yields CASSQDPQGNWNTEAFF. The V and J genes are TRBV4-2 and TRBJ1-1, with a weak D call TRBD1 (6 bases). The ends were cut back, 0 bases at V and 1 base at J, with 15 bases in the middle. This CDR3 region has 17 residues. Germline assignment: CDR1 LGHNA and CDR2 YNFKEQ.

This clone was observed a single time. This sequence joins TRBV4-2 and TRBJ2-2; D is unresolved. The CDR3 extends over 16 amino acids. Trimming removed 0 bases from V and 0 bases from J, with 8 bases in between. Germline assignment: CDR1 LGHNA and CDR2 YNFKEQ. CDR3 DNA: TGTGCCAGCAGCCAAGAGCGTCACGCGAACACCGGGGAGCTGTTTTTT. It specifies CASSQERHANTGELFF.

The gene calls are TRBV28 and TRBJ2-1; no reliable D call. V lost 5 bases and J 12 bases, leaving 17 bases between the germline ends. The germline CDR1 and CDR2 sequences are MDHEN and SYDVKM. This CDR3 is built from 13 residues. CDR3 residues: CASSPPSIEVQFF. As DNA, the CDR3 is TGTGCCAGCAGTCCTCCTAGTATTGAAGTGCAGTTCTTC.

The chain is built from TRBV5-1 and TRBJ2-7, with 7 bases fitting TRBD2. V trimming: 0 bases; J trimming: 1 base; junction bases outside the gene matches: 7. The CDR3 covers 16 residues. Germline-derived CDR1 and CDR2 are SGHRS and YFSETQ. CDR3 in amino acids: CASSLGAAGQSYEQYF. CDR3 in DNA: TGCGCCAGCAGCTTGGGTGCAGCGGGGCAGTCCTACGAGCAGTACTTC.

This clone was detected only a few times. The genes are TRBV2 and TRBJ2-3, with 7 bases that match TRBD1. V shed 10 bases, J shed 1 base, and the junction held 11 bases outside the gene matches. Germline CDR1 is SNHLY and CDR2 is FYNNEI. The length of the CDR3 is 15 residues. In DNA form, the CDR3 reads TGTGCCATCCCCGACAGGGCTGGGGGCACAGATACGCAGTATTTT. Translating it yields CAIPDRAGGTDTQYF.

The chain links TRBV30 to TRBJ1-5; D possibly corresponds to TRBD1 (6 bases). Germline CDR1 reads GTSNPN; CDR2 reads SVGIG (reference sequence). The length of the CDR3 is 13 residues. The V and J ends lost 0 bases and 7 bases respectively, with 10 bases between them. The CDR3 DNA follows: TGTGCCTGGAGTGTTCAGGGGAAGCAGCCCCAGCATTTT. Encoded protein: CAWSVQGKQPQHF.